This T cell receptor beta chain came from a study of blood T cells in healthy people across ages (dated by TCRdb to between 2015 and 2016). About the full investigation: In model experiments, roughly one uniquely barcoded TCR beta cDNA molecule per two T cells was captured by template switching. To track age-related changes in TCR beta repertoire diversity, the study relied on deep sequencing normalized with unique cDNA molecular identifiers. The donors were divided into four age groups: young (average around 15 years), middle-aged (approximately 41), aged (approximately 64) and long-lived (roughly 82). For two donors (one aged 18 to 29 and one aged 80 or older), the study analyzed two additional independent replicas of 1 million unique cDNA reads from the same blood draw. The study at large found these results: Because profiling used bulk unsorted PBMCs, naive and antigen-experienced compartments could not be compared conclusively. The percentage of naive T cells measured by flow cytometry correlated strongly with observed TCR beta diversity. Estimates of total diversity based on one million sequenced T cells were considered lower bounds and underestimates. As age increased, observed TCR beta diversity per million T cells dropped in a roughly linear way, and a significant reduction was already evident by age around 41. Compared with the aged group, more naive CD4+ T cells, fewer expanded clones and increased TCR diversity were shown by the long-lived group, suggesting age selection. Because the CMV infection status of the donors was unknown, age-related changes in expanded clonotypes may potentially have been confounded.

The library relied on 5' RACE. Sequencing used an Illumina HiSeq 2500. A second PCR of about 6 to 11 cycles was run with a J-beta primer mix and a sample-barcoded 5' primer. Each TCR beta cDNA molecule received a unique molecular identifier from a template-switch 5' adaptor carrying 12 random nucleotides. Each sample yielded at least 3 million CDR3-containing paired-end reads. All of the RNA was converted into first-strand cDNA using the Mint cDNA synthesis kit, with a TRBC-specific oligonucleotide serving as the primer. Following uracil-DNA glycosylase treatment, a first 18-cycle PCR with universal primers M1SS and BC2_uni_R was performed on all cDNA. The published analysis was carried out like this. Normalization of each sample was performed by random selection of 1 million high-quality reads, each carrying a distinct molecular identifier. Reads sharing molecular identifiers were discarded rather than binned into consensus sequences. MiTCR, set to a Q25 quality threshold and the strictest error-elimination algorithm, was used for CDR3 identification, clonotype clustering and error correction. A nonparametric unseen species model using Euler transformation provided a lower-bound estimate of total TCR beta diversity. Using fastp at Q25 and MiXCR, TCRdb reprocessed the public reads and kept productive beta chains. Merged by CDR3 protein, the rows form single entries marked with the most common genes and DNA. The V and J calls reflect TCRdb's pipeline rather than the authors' work. This sample holds more than 1,000,000 distinct CDR3 sequences; around 25% were observed only once. Of the sample, approximately 0.71% is held by the ten largest clones.

On this clonotype: What antigen it recognizes has not been identified. Nothing much larger sits one base from this clone, and base qualities are not available.

The CDR3 contains 15 residues, cysteine and phenylalanine counted. The entry retains the CDR3 DNA only, 45 bases that are in frame from base 1. The junction shows trimming of 2 bases on V and 6 bases on J, plus 14 bases between the germline ends. In the germline V gene, CDR1 corresponds to MNHEY and CDR2 to SVGEGT. Systemically healthy Caucasian individuals from Russia, some 38 in total and aged roughly 6 to 90 years, were included as donors. Approximately 10 milliliters of peripheral blood were collected from each donor into EDTA-treated Vacutainer tubes. PBMCs were isolated by Ficoll-Paque density-gradient centrifugation, with at least 6 million obtained per sample. Trizol reagent was used to extract total RNA from PBMCs, with at least 6 micrograms per sample. Naive CD45RAhigh/CD27high T cell percentages were measured by flow cytometry on a PBMC aliquot from every donor. This same sample was also part of a study on T cells of mothers and their children. Taken from the second paper: The donors were nine systemically healthy Caucasian individuals, made up of three mothers and their six children. cDNA synthesis used all of the extracted RNA, with 1.5 ug of RNA in each 15 ul reaction. Sample barcodes and 2-4 random nucleotides were added via the M1S primer in the second PCR. Over 9.5 million TCR beta CDR3 reads came from each mother, compared with some 3 million reads from each child. TCR recombination output is similarly shaped by thymic selection in related and unrelated pairs, with a minor effect exerted by inherited differences. Related mother-child pairs always showed normalized repertoire overlap that was slightly higher than in unrelated mother-child pairs, though the difference was never significant. No persistent microchimeric T cell clones were found, with a detection sensitivity of approximately 100 clones per million clonotypes. In the study, deep NGS was used to compare the TCR beta repertoires of mothers and children, and features distinguishing related mother-child pairs from unrelated individuals were sought. Mothers averaged roughly 40 +/- 4 years of age and children averaged about 12 +/- 4 years. Libraries were sequenced on Illumina HiSeq 2000 with 100+100 nt paired-end reads after adapter ligation with NEBNext reagents. To prevent cross-contamination, the mother and child libraries were prepared a month apart and were sequenced in separate runs. For each donor, between about 500,000 and 2,200,000 distinct TCR beta clonotypes were identified. Naive TCR beta clonotypes were estimated from low-frequency clonotypes matched to each donor's FACS-determined naive share, without sorting.

The sample consisted of blood. The source of this sequence is a girl aged 2-10 years in good health. The chain uses TRBV6-2 or TRBV6-3 and TRBJ1-5; no D gene call is confident. The encoded CDR3 is CASSYISGVGQPQHF. The nucleotide sequence is TGTGCCAGCAGTTACATCTCAGGAGTAGGTCAGCCCCAGCATTTT.